This T cell receptor beta chain is from a study of blood T cell repertoires in COVID-19. Study in general: Material from acute and convalescent COVID-19 was sourced from the United States, Italy and Spain.

The CDR3 has 16 amino acids. CDR1 is SGHAT and CDR2 is FQNNGV in the germline V gene. V shed 2 bases and J 5 bases; nucleotides not matched to a gene: 8. The authors' processing: Amplified reference gene primers provided the basis for estimating nucleated cell counts. The assay was immunoSEQ multiplex PCR, and TCRdb's table has in-frame clones only and misses some. The DNA was the basis for D and trimming; V, J and clone size are from that table. Of about 190,000 clones listed, roughly 89% are singletons. This chain uses TRBV11-2 with TRBJ1-5, with TRBD1 identical over 8 bases. Input material: peripheral blood. The TCR originated in a man aged 45-65 years with acute or convalescent COVID-19. The CDR3 region has the DNA TGTGCCAGCAGCTTAATCGGCTGGACAGGGTATCAGCCCCAGCATTTT. It translates to CASSLIGWTGYQPQHF.